This T cell receptor (beta chain) was identified during a study of cytomegalovirus exposure and HLA in healthy donors (dated by TCRdb to about 2017). As for the study more broadly: In an earlier analysis of roughly 500 of the donors, 250 to 350 Gb of sequence data and 90 million to 120 million unique TCR beta sequences from roughly 200 million T cells were reported. An early release that covered more than 550 HLA-typed donors contained around 300 gigabases of sequencing data and 70 million to 100 million unique TCR sequences. Of the roughly 430 genotyped donors, approximately 83% fell in the genetic ancestry cluster associated with self-reported Caucasian donors. The study aimed to test whether cataloging public T cell receptors could reveal signatures of past pathogen exposure. The study used immunosequencing to profile the T cell repertoires of several hundred subjects and linked those repertoires to cytomegalovirus serostatus. In addition to the first cohort of hundreds of subjects, a separate validation cohort of approximately 130 different subjects was used. To predict cytomegalovirus infection status, the study combined high-throughput TCR immunosequencing, statistical association of individual TCRs with disease status, and machine learning. To study patterns of TCR occurrence, a later analysis re-analyzed previously published TCR beta repertoires from under 750 donors and added high-resolution HLA genotyping. Rather than using new phenotypic data, the later analysis identified candidate immune exposures from TCR beta sequences and from how often those sequences occurred across donors. An earlier analysis of 587 of the donors used high-throughput TCR beta sequencing to judge whether each TCR beta V gene segment behaved as functional or pseudogenic. Donor age, sex, ethnicity and CMV serostatus were collected together with the repertoire data. Genome-wide SNP genotypes for about 65% of the 666 donors were used in a later genetic analysis, which treated that subset as a discovery cohort. All discovery cohort repertoires had been generated using a single sequencing platform. Class I and class II HLA loci were covered by the typing at four-digit resolution. Typing coverage varied by locus: 629-630 donors for A, B, C, DRB1 and DQB1; 522 for DQA1; 606 for DPA1; approximately 490 for DPB1. Four to six DR-DQ haplotypes were handled as single units for association and clustering, since linkage in the cohort was strong. Among around 400 genotyped donors of the cohort, an average of roughly 240,000 unique TCR beta nucleotide sequences were sequenced per donor, about a sixth of them non-productive. What the study reported, not specific to this receptor: Linkage disequilibrium might explain the correlated functional status among segregating V segments, but an unknown experimental factor could not be ruled out. The 87-base-pair reads could not distinguish some IMGT-functional V segments, including TRBV6-2 and TRBV6-3, so those segments were excluded. Most TCR sequences were observed very rarely across donors, whereas some public TCRs were present in many individuals. Specific HLA alleles were associated with over 15,000 TCR beta sequences at a false discovery rate of 0.05 in a later analysis. When HLA alleles, especially DR and DQ, strongly co-occurred, attributing TCR associations to individual alleles was difficult. Compared with the roughly 710-donor mean, donors in an Asian-associated ancestry cluster had fewer N-insertions in productive TCRs, according to a later genetic analysis. In vitro tests confirmed that a few of the cytomegalovirus-associated TCR beta chains recognize cytomegalovirus antigens. CMV serostatus was the only immune exposure information available for the cohort. In both the original and validation cohorts, the classifier was reported to diagnose cytomegalovirus status with high specificity and sensitivity. Several of the top co-occurrence clusters appeared to be linked to parvovirus B19, influenza, CMV and Epstein-Barr virus, according to a later analysis. A cluster of highly shared sequence variants was judged likely to be a technical artifact of the sequencing pipeline. A further reported finding was that TCR beta sequences accurately predicted the HLA-A and HLA-B alleles for most subjects in the first cohort. In a later analysis, HLA-associated TCR beta chains were found to be more clonally expanded and to have lower generation probabilities than equally common non-associated chains. According to a later analysis, TCR association rates differed among HLA loci, with DRB1 alleles showing the most associated TCRs and HLA-C alleles showing the fewest. Because counts were too low, seventeen rarely observed V segments, including chromosome 9 orphons, were excluded from the earlier analysis of under 650 of the donors. Because some donors lacked HLA typing at each locus, the association tests relied only on the typed subset. A later genetic analysis associated a missense DCLRE1C variant with V-gene and J-gene trimming of TCR beta chains, and an independent cohort replicated the association. According to a later analysis, most CMV-associated TCR beta chains appeared to be HLA-restricted, and the HLA associations seemed to be driven largely by CMV exposure. According to the authors, the approach could potentially be generalized to other disease states and immunological phenotypes. The cohort was sequenced for TCR beta chains only, and without alpha or paired-chain data the features that could be detected were limited. An earlier analysis of approximately 590 of the donors showed that most TCR beta V segments appeared in productive rearrangements either about 87% or about 30% of the time, which broadly matched IMGT annotations. Roughly uniform sequencing depth across donors was assumed in presence/absence analyses, although this assumption may not hold. In the study, approximately 160 TCR beta chains were listed as associated with cytomegalovirus.

The cohort consisted of 600 to 700 healthy bone marrow donors. At the time of sampling, all cohort members were nominally healthy, though unrecorded immune exposures were likely present. The donor was CMV seronegative and belonged to the group of around 400 seronegative cohort members. Each donor provided a peripheral blood sample, and peripheral blood mononuclear cells were used for TCR beta sequencing. Genomic DNA extraction from the blood cell samples was performed with the Qiagen DNeasy Blood Extraction Kit. Libraries came from the immunoSEQ multiplex PCR assay. For the multiplex PCR, a mixture combining 60 forward primers for TCR Vbeta segments and 13 reverse primers for TCR Jbeta segments was used. Amplification of the CDR3 region of rearranged TCR beta genes was performed with a multiplex PCR assay on genomic DNA. The Illumina HiSeq System was used to sequence the amplified TCR beta libraries as 87-base-pair reads. The published analysis was carried out like this. In a later analysis, tens of millions of unique TCR beta chains were counted across the roughly 700 repertoires, and roughly 11 million of these chains were shared by at least two donors. Raw reads were error-corrected and collapsed into unique sequences by a nearest-neighbor algorithm in which closely related sequences were merged to remove PCR and sequencing errors. Alignment of CDR3 sequences to IMGT reference sequences was used to assign V, D and J gene segments. Each retained sequence needed at least a six-nucleotide match to both a V gene segment and a J gene segment. Rearrangements were called productive when the CDR3 lacked stop codons and stayed in frame with V and J; all others were non-productive. CDR3 was defined by IMGT convention, running from the second conserved V-encoded cysteine to the conserved J-encoded phenylalanine. The earlier analysis of a few hundred of the donors excluded sequences that lacked an unambiguous match to a single V gene segment. In an earlier analysis of some 590 of the donors, a V segment was called functional when productive rearrangements were above 56.7%, and segregating when the standard deviation between donors exceeded 5%. A statistical classification framework was built for diagnosing cytomegalovirus status from the catalog of TCR beta chain sequences. In a later analysis, TCR nucleotide sequences were compared against IMGT/GENE-DB human TR gene sequences so that V and J genes could be assigned. The TCRdist pipeline was used in a later analysis to assign CDR3 sequences and most-parsimonious VDJ recombination scenarios. A later analysis defined each TCR beta chain by its CDR3 amino acid sequence plus V-gene family, and excluded reads lacking a unique V-gene family. As a way to deal with suspected cross-contamination and a sequencing artifact, a later analysis dropped 500 to 700 nucleotide sequences that were highly shared and had low generation probability. In a later analysis, a clonal expansion index was calculated for each public chain from normalized within-repertoire ranks of inferred template counts. In a later analysis, generation probabilities were computed with a VDJ recombination model fitted to out-of-frame rearrangements, and the resulting probabilities were checked against IGoR. In a later analysis, hypergeometric tests were used to score TCR-TCR, TCR-HLA and TCR-CMV co-occurrence, with a repertoire-size bias correction applied to TCR pairs. To estimate false discovery rates, a later analysis permuted the HLA or CMV assignments 20 times. In a later analysis, co-occurring TCRs were grouped with DBSCAN, and TCRdist sequence similarity was added when clustering was performed within HLA-allele-positive subsets. Repertoires with fewer than 30,000 or more than 120,000 public chains, plus five repertoires with anomalous nucleotide sharing, were excluded from co-occurrence clustering. As stored in TCRdb, this immuneACCESS dataset retains in-frame rearrangements with V and J assigned. A fraction of the clones does not appear; measured against another copy, unresolved V genes explain less than half of the discrepancy, and the remainder lacks a known reason. Clone size and the V and J calls come from that table; the DNA yielded D and trimming. The sample table contains fewer than 150,000 clones; only one count was recorded for around three quarters of them. The top ten hold approximately 3.4% of the sample.

With regard to this clone: Its antigen remains unidentified. It has no much larger one-base neighbor in the sample; base qualities were not kept.

At the junction V is shortened by 4 bases and J by 4 bases, with 10 bases in between. The CDR3 runs 12 residues from the cysteine to the phenylalanine. Kept here is only the CDR3 DNA, which spans 36 bases and is read in frame from base 1. As encoded in the germline V gene (reference sequence), CDR1 is GTSNPN while CDR2 is SVGIG. The material sequenced was PBMCs. The receptor chain draws on TRBV30 and TRBJ1-2, with no reliable assignment of the D segment. The source of this sequence is a man aged 35-49 years in good health and CMV-seronegative. The DNA sequence reads TGTGCCTGGAACCGGGTTTCCTATGGCTACACCTTC. The translation is CAWNRVSYGYTF.